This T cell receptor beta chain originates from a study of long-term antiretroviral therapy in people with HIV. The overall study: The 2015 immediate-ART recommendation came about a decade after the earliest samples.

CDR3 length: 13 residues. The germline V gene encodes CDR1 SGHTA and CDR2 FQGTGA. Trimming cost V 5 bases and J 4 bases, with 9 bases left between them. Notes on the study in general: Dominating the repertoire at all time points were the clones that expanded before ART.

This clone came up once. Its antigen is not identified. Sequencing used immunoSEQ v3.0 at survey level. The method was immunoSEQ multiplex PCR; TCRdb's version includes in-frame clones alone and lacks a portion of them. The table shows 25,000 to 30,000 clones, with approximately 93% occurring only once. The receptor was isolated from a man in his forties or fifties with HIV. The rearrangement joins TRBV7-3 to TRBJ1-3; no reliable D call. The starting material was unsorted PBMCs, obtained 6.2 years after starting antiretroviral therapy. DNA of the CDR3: TGTGCCAGCAGCACAACAGACGGAAACACCATATATTTT. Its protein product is CASSTTDGNTIYF.